This is a list of T cell receptor beta chains from one sample in a study of CD8 T cells in Susac syndrome. TCRdb reprocessed the immunoSEQ multiplex PCR reads with MiXCR, giving one entry per CDR3 protein. The sample lists around 270,000 distinct CDR3 sequences; roughly 85% were seen once. The sample was CD8+ T cells from PBMCs. The receptors stem from a human donor with multiple sclerosis. Both conserved end residues are part of each CDR3. Fields, in order: J gene, D gene, clone size, V gene, CDR3 protein, CDR3 DNA. The D gene is left open where the match is weak. Only some rows state a clone size, as once, few, many or a class for expanded clones.

TRBJ2-3 - - TRBV27 CASLPSGFGTDTQYF TGTGCCAGCCTTCCCTCGGGGTTTGGCACAGATACGCAGTATTTT
TRBJ2-7 - - TRBV7-8 CASSSRDTTYEQYF TGTGCCAGCAGCTCCCGGGACACCACCTACGAGCAGTACTTC
TRBJ2-5 - - TRBV9 CASSVAGVQETQYF TGTGCCAGCAGCGTGGCAGGGGTCCAAGAGACCCAGTACTTC
TRBJ1-1 - - TRBV5-1 CASSLEQGTTEAFF TGCGCCAGCAGCCTGGAACAGGGAACCACTGAAGCTTTCTTT
TRBJ1-1 - few TRBV6-2/TRBV6-3 CASSYGHLNTEAFF TGTGCCAGCAGTTATGGACACCTGAACACTGAAGCTTTCTTT
TRBJ2-5 TRBD1 - TRBV7-9 CASSLEGQGVKTQYF TGTGCCAGCAGCTTAGAGGGACAGGGTGTAAAGACCCAGTACTTC
TRBJ2-3 - - TRBV13 CASSPRGGGTDTQYF TGTGCCAGCAGCCCTCGGGGCGGCGGCACAGATACGCAGTATTTT
TRBJ2-5 - - TRBV29-1 CSTTGQSSETQYF TGCAGCACAACAGGACAGTCATCTGAGACCCAGTACTTC
TRBJ1-1 - once TRBV19 CASSFLAGMNTEAFF TGTGCCAGTAGTTTCCTAGCAGGCATGAACACTGAAGCTTTCTTT
TRBJ1-1 - - TRBV10-1 CASSEMNTEAFF TGCGCCAGCAGTGAGATGAACACTGAAGCTTTCTTT
TRBJ2-1 TRBD2 few TRBV7-9 CASTNRREGYNEQFF TGTGCCAGCACCAACAGGAGGGAGGGTTACAATGAGCAGTTCTTC
TRBJ2-1 - - TRBV5-8 CASSDTYNEQFF TGTGCCAGTTCGGACACATACAATGAGCAGTTCTTC
TRBJ1-1 - - TRBV12-3/TRBV12-4 CASTLGPGAKTEAFF TGTGCCAGCACCCTGGGGCCAGGGGCGAAGACTGAAGCTTTCTTT
TRBJ2-3 - - TRBV27 CASSWQGFTDTQYF TGTGCCAGCAGTTGGCAGGGCTTTACCGATACGCAGTATTTT
TRBJ2-2 - - TRBV28 CASSPPDSTNTGELFF TGTGCCAGCAGTCCCCCGGACAGTACTAACACCGGGGAGCTGTTTTTT
TRBJ2-5 - - TRBV14 CASSQDRRGFRGSWETQYF TGTGCCAGCAGCCAAGATCGTAGGGGGTTCCGCGGGAGCTGGGAGACCCAGTACTTC
TRBJ1-5 TRBD1 - TRBV5-8 CASSLSGGQPQHF TGTGCCAGCAGCTTGTCAGGGGGCCAGCCCCAGCATTTT
TRBJ2-4 - - TRBV9 CASSVGGLGNIQYF TGTGCCAGCAGCGTAGGAGGGCTCGGAAACATTCAGTACTTC
TRBJ2-1 TRBD2 - TRBV19 CASSFAGVYEQFF TGTGCCAGTAGTTTCGCGGGAGTCTACGAGCAGTTCTTC
TRBJ2-1 TRBD2 - TRBV5-5 CASSLPGGPNEQFF TGTGCCAGCAGCTTGCCGGGAGGGCCCAATGAGCAGTTCTTC
TRBJ2-3 TRBD2 - TRBV7-9 CASSPGGRPDTQYF TGTGCCAGCAGCCCGGGGGGGAGGCCAGATACGCAGTATTTT
TRBJ2-7 - - TRBV6-6 CASSYEEYEQYF TGTGCCAGCAGTTACGAGGAATACGAGCAGTACTTC
TRBJ2-2 - - TRBV11-3 CASSLGGSDTGELFF TGTGCCAGCAGCTTAGGGGGATCCGACACCGGGGAGCTGTTTTTT
TRBJ2-7 TRBD1 - TRBV12-3/TRBV12-4 CASSEDRSKHSYEQYF TGTGCCAGCAGTGAGGACAGGAGTAAACACTCCTACGAGCAGTACTTC
TRBJ2-5 TRBD1 - TRBV7-9 CASSPLKRGQGEETQYF TGTGCCAGCAGCCCCCTAAAACGTGGACAGGGGGAAGAGACCCAGTACTTC
TRBJ1-6 TRBD1 - TRBV3-1 CASSFRQGASNSPLHF TGTGCCAGCAGCTTTCGACAGGGGGCATCTAATTCACCCCTCCACTTT
TRBJ1-1 - - TRBV29-1 CSVEGSIRRGRTEAFF TGCAGCGTTGAAGGATCCATACGTAGGGGTAGAACTGAAGCTTTCTTT
TRBJ2-1 - once TRBV24-1 CATSDDNRANEQFF TGTGCCACCAGTGATGACAACAGGGCCAATGAGCAGTTCTTC
TRBJ1-2 - - TRBV7-9 CASSNANYGYTF TGTGCCAGCAGCAACGCAAACTATGGCTACACCTTC
TRBJ2-7 - - TRBV7-2 CASSFVTSPYEQYF TGTGCCAGCAGCTTTGTAACGAGCCCCTACGAGCAGTACTTC
TRBJ2-2 - - TRBV4-2 CASSLGGLDTGELFF TGTGCCAGCAGCCTTGGGGGGCTGGACACCGGGGAGCTGTTTTTT
TRBJ2-7 - few TRBV20-1 CSAREGLSSYEQYF TGCAGTGCTAGAGAAGGGCTGAGCTCCTACGAGCAGTACTTC
TRBJ2-5 TRBD2 - TRBV19 CASSISGTQETQYF TGTGCCAGTAGCATTAGCGGGACCCAAGAGACCCAGTACTTC
TRBJ2-1 TRBD2 - TRBV6-6 CASSYGGRANEQFF TGTGCCAGCAGTTACGGCGGGAGGGCCAATGAGCAGTTCTTC
TRBJ2-1 TRBD2 - TRBV5-4 CASSLGLADYNEQFF TGTGCCAGCAGCTTAGGGCTAGCGGATTACAATGAGCAGTTCTTC
TRBJ2-1 TRBD2 few TRBV7-6 CASSLSGRADNEQFF TGTGCCAGCAGCTTGAGCGGGAGGGCTGACAATGAGCAGTTCTTC
TRBJ2-7 TRBD1 once TRBV10-1 CASSVSRGLGSSYEQYF TGCGCCAGCAGTGTGTCCAGGGGGCTGGGAAGCTCCTACGAGCAGTACTTC
TRBJ2-7 - - TRBV7-9 CASSNRGPREQYF TGTGCCAGCAGCAACCGGGGCCCACGGGAGCAGTACTTC
TRBJ1-4 - - TRBV3-1 CASSQEVRGEEKLFF TGTGCCAGCAGCCAAGAAGTCCGGGGGGAGGAAAAACTGTTTTTT
TRBJ2-6 TRBD1 - TRBV27 CASSLSRYETGLAGANVLTF TGTGCCAGCAGTTTATCGAGGTATGAGACAGGGCTGGCTGGGGCCAACGTCCTGACTTTC
TRBJ2-7 TRBD2 - TRBV7-9 CTSSGGPVSEQYF TGTACCAGCAGCGGGGGGCCCGTCTCCGAGCAGTACTTC
TRBJ1-1 - - TRBV2 CASSLRVRNTEAFF TGTGCCAGCAGTCTAAGGGTCCGGAACACTGAAGCTTTCTTT
TRBJ2-1 TRBD2 - TRBV28 CASSPTQREGSYNEQFF TGTGCCAGCAGTCCAACCCAGCGGGAGGGCTCCTACAATGAGCAGTTCTTC
TRBJ1-4 - few TRBV12-3/TRBV12-4 CASSLAGDGYEKLFF TGTGCCAGCAGTTTAGCAGGGGACGGATATGAAAAACTGTTTTTT
TRBJ1-2 - - TRBV5-4 CASSFRGLGKDYGYTF TGTGCCAGCAGCTTCAGGGGTCTGGGGAAAGACTATGGCTACACCTTC